The clone carrying this TCR beta chain occurred many times. Antigen unknown. The data belong to a study of spatial heterogeneity in lung cancer. General observations from the study: Expanded TCRs classified as ubiquitous or regional were counted, and these counts tracked ubiquitous and regional nonsynonymous mutations, respectively. Of tumor T cells, an estimated coverage of 5.5% to 8% was reached for alpha chains and roughly 12% for beta chains. Counts that tracked tumor mutation counts were those of expanded intratumoral alpha and beta TCRs.

The CDR3 is 14 residues long. V was cut by 1 base and J by 7 bases, with 12 bases left in between. CDR1 is SGHRS and CDR2 is YFSETQ in the germline V gene. Each TCR cDNA molecule bore a unique molecular identifier. One entry per CDR3 protein results from TCRdb running MiXCR on the 5' RACE reads. The sample has several thousand distinct CDR3 sequences; almost 8.5% are singletons. Time point specified: sample taken at primary tumor resection. The donors, about 74 patients with untreated early-stage non-small cell lung cancer, provided the samples. The chain employs TRBV5-1 and TRBJ2-4; no clear D. Sequencing used lung tumor tissue, obtained at surgery. This clonotype was sampled from a male donor with early-stage non-small cell lung cancer. Here the CDR3 DNA reads TGCGCCAGCAGCTTGTCTCATAGTGGGAACATTCAGTACTTC. Its protein product is CASSLSHSGNIQYF.